The 25 T cell receptor beta chains given below trace back to one sample, sequenced in a study of immune evolution from preneoplasia to lung adenocarcinoma. The method was immunoSEQ multiplex PCR; TCRdb's version includes in-frame clones alone and lacks a portion of them. The sample holds 6,000 to 7,500 clones; 73% are singletons and the top ten take over 7.5%. Sequencing was carried out using FFPE lung adenocarcinoma in situ tissue. The source is a donor at least 70 years old with lung adenocarcinoma.

The rearrangement uses TRBV7-9 and TRBJ1-1, with a weak D call TRBD1 (5 bases). The CDR3 consists of 13 residues. V lost 0 bases and J 7 bases, leaving 9 bases between the germline ends. The V gene's germline CDR1 is SEHNR and CDR2 FQNEAQ (reference sequence). The CDR3 loop is CASSLAGAGEAFF. CDR3 coding DNA: TGTGCCAGCAGCTTAGCCGGGGCGGGTGAAGCTTTCTTT. The complete variable domain, with remaining parts taken from reference TRBV7-9 and TRBJ1-1, reads DTGVSQNPRHKITKRGQNVTFRCDPISEHNRLYWYRQTLGQGPEFLTYFQNEAQLEKSRLLSDRFSAERPKGSFSTLEIQRTEQGDSAMYLCASSLAGAGEAFFGQGTRLTVV.

A remark on this clone: At one end, the junction sequence differs from germline, possibly due to a read error. The chain's CDR3 is CNVKLSGGYTGELFF. The CDR3 nucleotides are TGCAACGTTAAACTTTCAGGGGGATACACCGGGGAGCTGTTTTTT. V gene TRBV29-1 combines with J gene TRBJ2-2, with 7 bases fitting TRBD1. The CDR3 contains 15 residues. In germline, CDR1 is SQVTM, CDR2 ANQGSEA.

This rearrangement joins TRBV11-3 to TRBJ2-1; D unresolved. The CDR3 loop spans 13 amino acids. CDR1 is SGHNT and CDR2 is YENEEA in the germline V gene. Trimming removed 5 bases at V and 5 bases at J, with 10 bases between. The CDR3: CASSLGVNNEQFF. CDR3 bases: TGTGCCAGCAGCCTTGGGGTCAACAATGAGCAGTTCTTC.

This chain connects TRBV6-4 to TRBJ1-5, with unresolved D. The CDR3 is 15 residues long. Trimming removed 5 bases at V and 0 bases at J, with 11 bases between. Germline CDR1 and CDR2: MRHNA and SNTAGT. CDR3 region: CASSLQPYSNQPQHF. In DNA form, the CDR3 reads TGTGCCAGCAGTTTACAGCCCTATAGCAATCAGCCCCAGCATTTT.

The chain has TRBV5-8 and TRBJ2-1; TRBD1 agrees at 7 bases. Losses at the gene ends were 6 bases for V and 3 bases for J; bases not matched to a gene: 6. This CDR3 is 14 amino acids long. From germline, CDR1 is SGHTS and CDR2 YDEGEE. The CDR3 loop reads CASTEDRVYNEQFF. As DNA, the CDR3 is TGTGCCAGCACCGAAGACAGGGTCTACAATGAGCAGTTCTTC.

V is TRBV5-6 and J is TRBJ2-5, with D maybe TRBD2 (5 bases). The CDR3 extends over 13 amino acids. Trimming removed 4 bases at V and 5 bases at J, with 12 bases between. Germline CDR1 and CDR2: SGHDT and YYEEEE. The CDR3 region has the DNA TGTGCCAGCAGCATAGGTAGCGTCGAGACCCAGTACTTC. This gives the protein CASSIGSVETQYF.

A single count supports this clone. This chain connects TRBV29-1 to TRBJ2-3, with 7 bases lining up with TRBD1. The CDR3 has 14 amino acids. Per the germline V gene, CDR1 is SQVTM and CDR2 is ANQGSEA. V trimming: 6 bases; J trimming: 3 bases; junction bases outside the gene matches: 9. The CDR3: CSVFDRAGTDTQYF. CDR3 in DNA: TGCAGCGTCTTCGACAGGGCGGGTACAGATACGCAGTATTTT.

This clone was seen a few times. The rearrangement joins TRBV4-1 to TRBJ2-7, with D uncertain. Trimming removed 1 base at V and 5 bases at J, with 3 bases between. Germline V lookup: CDR1 MGHRA, CDR2 YSYEKL. The length of the CDR3 is 11 residues. The CDR3 DNA is TGCGCCAGCAGCCAAGGGCACGAGCAGTACTTC. It yields the protein CASSQGHEQYF.

V and J are TRBV30 and TRBJ2-7; 12 positions match TRBD2. Germline values: CDR1 GTSNPN, CDR2 SVGIG (reference sequence). The CDR3 totals 13 residues. V was clipped by 0 bases and J by 6 bases; unmatched bases: 0. The CDR3 spells CAWSVLAGGEQYF. The CDR3 DNA sequence: TGTGCCTGGAGTGTACTAGCGGGGGGCGAGCAGTACTTC.

This chain links TRBV5-1 with TRBJ2-4; the D gene is possibly TRBD2 (5 bases). Looked up from germline, CDR1 is SGHRS and CDR2 is YFSETQ. The CDR3 runs to 16 residues. Trimming shortened V by 0 bases and J by 0 bases, and 10 bases separated the two germline ends. CDR3 sequence (DNA): TGCGCCAGCAGCTTGGGGGAGACCTTAGCCAAAAACATTCAGTACTTC. Its protein is CASSLGETLAKNIQYF.

J is TRBJ2-3 and V is TRBV27; D unresolved. The CDR3 totals 13 residues. Germline-derived CDR1 and CDR2 are MNHEY and SMNVEV (reference sequence). V gave up 3 bases and J gave up 5 bases, with 9 bases separating them. CDR3 protein: CASSFEAEDTQYF. DNA for the CDR3: TGTGCCAGCAGTTTTGAGGCGGAAGATACGCAGTATTTT.

A remark on this clone: An end of the junction does not agree with germline; a read error may underlie this. The CDR3 DNA reads TGTGCCAGCAGTTACTCAACGAACGCTGAAGCTTTCTTT. It is translated as CASSYSTNAEAFF. The chain is built from TRBV6-5 and TRBJ1-1; D is unclear. The CDR3 sequence is 13 residues long. Germline V gene sequence: CDR1 MNHEY, CDR2 SVGAGI.

This rearrangement joins TRBV6-1 to TRBJ2-7; perhaps D is TRBD1 or TRBD2 (5 bases each). CDR3 length equals 15 residues. Trimming cost V 1 base and J 3 bases, with 13 bases left between them. CDR1 is MNHNS and CDR2 is SASEGT in the germline V gene. In nucleotides, the CDR3 is TGTGCCAGCAGTGAAGTTTTGTGGGGGAGCTACGAGCAGTACTTC. Amino acids: CASSEVLWGSYEQYF.

As for this clone: At one end, the junction sequence differs from germline, possibly due to a read error. The gene calls are TRBV7-7 and TRBJ2-7; TRBD2 is a possible D gene (5 bases). This CDR3 has 13 amino acids. Germline CDR1 and CDR2: SSHAT and FNYEAQ (reference sequence). As DNA, the CDR3 is TGTGCTAGCAGCCCCAATTCCCGGGGAGAGCAGTACTTC. This gives the protein CASSPNSRGEQYF.

V usage is TRBV6-6 and J usage is TRBJ2-5; D possibly uses TRBD1 or TRBD2 (5 bases each). This CDR3 spans 14 amino acids. Trimming pared 6 bases from V and 3 bases from J, leaving 14 bases between. Germline V gene data show CDR1 as MNHNY and CDR2 as SVGAGI (reference sequence). The CDR3 loop reads CASRSPGPKETQYF. As DNA, the CDR3 is TGTGCCAGCAGGTCTCCGGGACCCAAAGAGACCCAGTACTTC.

This sequence joins TRBV6-1 and TRBJ2-5; D not resolved. This CDR3 region has 13 residues. Trimming cost V 6 bases and J 1 base, with 9 bases left between them. CDR1 is MNHNS, CDR2 SASEGT, per germline. The CDR3 spells CASSLGLQETQYF. The CDR3 coding sequence is TGTGCCAGCAGCCTCGGGCTCCAAGAGACCCAGTACTTC.

This clone was found a few times. This chain joins TRBV7-8 and TRBJ2-7, with unresolved D. CDR3 size: 14 residues. The ends were cut back, 5 bases at V and 3 bases at J, with 14 bases in the middle. Per germline, CDR1 SGHVS and CDR2 FQNEAQ. DNA of the CDR3: TGTGCCAGCAGCACGACGGTCGAAGGCTACGAGCAGTACTTC. This translates into CASSTTVEGYEQYF.

The V call is TRBV6-5, the J call TRBJ1-5, with D possibly TRBD1 on 6 matching bases. Germline CDR1 is MNHEY and CDR2 is SVGAGI. This CDR3 region has 15 residues. The V and J ends lost 2 bases and 5 bases respectively, with 13 bases between them. The CDR3 region has the DNA TGTGCCAGCAGTTACACTACAGGGAGTGATCAGCCCCAGCATTTT. Amino acids: CASSYTTGSDQPQHF.

V usage is TRBV6-4 and J usage is TRBJ2-7; tentatively, D is TRBD2 (5 bases). The germline CDR1 and CDR2 sequences are MRHNA and SNTAGT. The CDR3 spans 14 residues. V lost 6 bases and J 0 bases, leaving 12 bases between the germline ends. Here the CDR3 reads CASSLEANSYEQYF. The CDR3 DNA reads as TGTGCCAGCAGCTTGGAGGCCAACTCCTACGAGCAGTACTTC.

This chain uses TRBV9 with TRBJ2-1; D is uncertain. Trimming removed 3 bases from V and 7 bases from J, with 11 bases in between. Germline V gene lookup returns CDR1 SGDLS and CDR2 YYNGEE. CDR3 size: 13 residues. CDR3 sequence reads: CASSDATPNEQFF. The CDR3, as DNA: TGTGCCAGCAGCGATGCAACACCGAATGAGCAGTTCTTC.

The V and J genes are TRBV28 and TRBJ1-2; 7 bases match TRBD1. This CDR3 contains 14 residues. The V segment lost 1 base and the J segment 4 bases; nucleotides outside the gene matches: 3. Germline loops: CDR1 MDHEN, CDR2 SYDVKM. The CDR3 reads CASSLSGTAYGYTF. Here the CDR3 DNA reads TGTGCCAGCAGTTTATCCGGGACAGCCTATGGCTACACCTTC.

The gene calls are TRBV11-3 and TRBJ2-7, with 10 positions matching TRBD2. V shed 5 bases and J 0 bases; nucleotides not matched to a gene: 19. The CDR3 runs to 20 residues. In germline, CDR1 is SGHNT, CDR2 YENEEA. CDR3 sequence (DNA): TGTGCCAGCAGCCAGAATTCGGCGGCTAGCGGGGGACCTAGCTCCTACGAGCAGTACTTC. It specifies CASSQNSAASGGPSSYEQYF. The full variable domain, rest sourced from reference TRBV11-3 and TRBJ2-7, is EAGVVQSPRYKIIEKKQPVAFWCNPISGHNTLYWYLQNLGQGPELLIRYENEEAVDDSQLPKDRFSAERLKGVDSTLKIQPAELGDSAVYLCASSQNSAASGGPSSYEQYFGPGTRLTVT.

The sample holds one count of this clone. The chain combines TRBV29-1 with TRBJ2-5; 8 positions agree with TRBD2. V trimming: 6 bases; J trimming: 4 bases; junction bases outside the gene matches: 10. The CDR3 sequence is 14 residues long. In germline, CDR1 is SQVTM, CDR2 ANQGSEA. In DNA, the CDR3 is TGCAGCGTCTCCCCCGGGGGGGCCAGAGAGACCCAGTACTTC. It specifies CSVSPGGARETQYF.

This chain uses TRBV18 with TRBJ2-7; tentatively, D is TRBD2 (5 bases). V dropped 2 bases and J dropped 4 bases, with 6 bases sitting between them. Germline V gives CDR1 KGHSH, CDR2 LQKENI. CDR3 length: 12 residues. CDR3 protein: CASSPGRYEQYF. The CDR3 DNA is TGTGCCAGCTCACCAGGGAGATACGAGCAGTACTTC.

This clone was picked up a small number of times. The CDR3 region has the DNA TGTGCCAGCAGTGAAGCAGGTGAGCAGTTCTTC. Translated, it gives CASSEAGEQFF. The chain recombines TRBV6-1 with TRBJ2-1; D gene unclear. Trimming stripped 0 bases from V and 9 bases from J, with 3 bases between. This CDR3 region has 11 residues. Looked up from germline, CDR1 is MNHNS and CDR2 is SASEGT.